A selection of T cell receptor beta chains follows, all from one sample in a study of blood T cell repertoires in COVID-19. Profiled with immunoSEQ multiplex PCR; TCRdb holds only in-frame clones, not every one. The sample records roughly 150,000 clones, approximately 86% being singletons. Sequencing used PBMCs or T cells enriched from blood (not recorded which). Receptor source: a woman between 40 and 55 years old who had been exposed to COVID-19. CDR3s include the opening cysteine and the closing phenylalanine or tryptophan. Fields, in order: clone size, J gene, V gene, D gene, CDR3 DNA, CDR3 protein. D genes are given only for firm matches. Clone size is stated in some rows and not others, as once, few, many or a class when expanded.

- | TRBJ1-3 | TRBV9 | - | TGTGCCAGCGATCCCGGTACGCCTGGAAACACCATATATTTT | CASDPGTPGNTIYF
- | TRBJ2-7 | TRBV28 | TRBD1 | TGTGCCAGCAGTTTGGGACAGGGGGGGGACTACGAGCAGTACTTC | CASSLGQGGDYEQYF
- | TRBJ1-2 | TRBV11-2 | - | TGTGCCAGCAGCCTACCGGGTGGGGGGATCCCTAACTATGGCTACACCTTC | CASSLPGGGIPNYGYTF
- | TRBJ1-2 | TRBV3-1/TRBV3-2 | - | TGTGCCAGCAGCACCAACGCGGGGGGAGGTGGCTACACCTTC | CASSTNAGGGGYTF
once | TRBJ2-3 | TRBV19 | - | TGTGCCAGTAGCAAGGGACTTTCAAGCACAGATACGCAGTATTTT | CASSKGLSSTDTQYF
- | TRBJ2-3 | TRBV5-1 | - | TGCGCCAGCAGCTCTTCCACAGATACGCAGTATTTT | CASSSSTDTQYF
- | TRBJ2-7 | TRBV9 | - | TGTGCCAGCAGCGTAGATCACTCCACCAACTACGAGCAGTACTTC | CASSVDHSTNYEQYF
- | TRBJ1-1 | TRBV13 | TRBD1 | TGTGCCAGCAGCTTAAGGACAGGGGGTGGGACTGAAGCTTTCTTT | CASSLRTGGGTEAFF
- | TRBJ2-1 | TRBV2 | TRBD1 | TGTGCCAGCAGGGGTACAGGGGGAAATGAGCAGTTCTTC | CASRGTGGNEQFF
- | TRBJ1-4 | TRBV5-1 | - | TGCGCCAGCAGTTCGGGGGTCCGAACAACTAATGAAAAACTGTTTTTT | CASSSGVRTTNEKLFF
- | TRBJ1-5 | TRBV6-2/TRBV6-3 | TRBD1 | TGTGCCAGCAGTTACGCCGACAGGGGAAGGCAGCCCCAGCATTTT | CASSYADRGRQPQHF
- | TRBJ1-2 | TRBV5-5 | TRBD1 | TGTGCCAGCAGCTTGAGTGGGGACAGCTATGGCTACACCTTC | CASSLSGDSYGYTF
- | TRBJ1-6 | TRBV6-4 | - | TGTGCCAGCAGTCGGCAGGGAGGGAATTCACCCCTCCACTTT | CASSRQGGNSPLHF
- | TRBJ1-2 | TRBV5-1 | - | TGCGCCAGCAGCTTGGAGCGAGATTATGGCTACACCTTC | CASSLERDYGYTF
- | TRBJ2-1 | TRBV7-9 | - | TGTGCCAGCAGCTTCATCGCGGGCCCCTCCAATGAGCAGTTCTTC | CASSFIAGPSNEQFF
- | TRBJ2-1 | TRBV15 | TRBD2 | TGTGCCACCAGCAGACCGGGACTAGCTCAAAATGAGCAGTTCTTC | CATSRPGLAQNEQFF
- | TRBJ1-2 | TRBV28 | - | TGTGCCAGTAGTCAGTCGTCCAACTATGGCTACACCTTC | CASSQSSNYGYTF
- | TRBJ2-4 | TRBV10-3 | - | TGTGCCATCAGTGAGGACTCAGCCAAAAACATTCAGTACTTC | CAISEDSAKNIQYF
- | TRBJ2-1 | TRBV7-8 | - | TGTGCCAGCAGCGCTGGGAGGATAAACAATGAGCAGTTCTTC | CASSAGRINNEQFF
few | TRBJ2-1 | TRBV2 | - | TGTGCCAGCAGTGAAGTGCTGGGGGCGAAAAACAATGAGCAGTTCTTC | CASSEVLGAKNNEQFF
- | TRBJ2-1 | TRBV27 | - | TGTGCCAGCAGCTTCCTTAGCGATCTTGAGCAGTTCTTC | CASSFLSDLEQFF
- | TRBJ1-4 | TRBV6-5 | - | TGTGCCAGCAGTTCCCCAGGGGCGTGGACCAATGAAAAACTGTTTTTT | CASSSPGAWTNEKLFF
few | TRBJ1-1 | TRBV7-2 | - | TGTGCCAGCAGCCATTATCCGGGACTCAGGAACACTGAAGCTTTCTTT | CASSHYPGLRNTEAFF
once | TRBJ1-5 | TRBV2 | - | TGTGCCAGCAGTGACTCGATACTACTTTATCAGCCCCAGCATTTT | CASSDSILLYQPQHF
- | TRBJ2-4 | TRBV5-1 | TRBD2 | TGCGCCAGCAGGCTAGCGGGGGTCGCCAAAAACATTCAGTACTTC | CASRLAGVAKNIQYF
- | TRBJ1-6 | TRBV6-5 | - | - | CASILAVHNSPLHF
- | TRBJ1-1 | TRBV5-4 | TRBD1 | TGTGCCAGCATGGGACAGGGGCTGAACACTGAAGCTTTCTTT | CASMGQGLNTEAFF
- | TRBJ2-2 | TRBV5-1 | - | TGCGCCAGCAGCTTGTTGACAGCGAACACCGGGGAGCTGTTTTTT | CASSLLTANTGELFF
- | TRBJ1-5 | TRBV23-1 | TRBD1 | TGCGCCAGCAGTCAGGCGGGACAGGGGGATTCTCAGCCCCAGCATTTT | CASSQAGQGDSQPQHF
- | TRBJ1-4 | TRBV4-2 | TRBD1 | TGTGCCAGCAGCCCGGGACAGGGTGCGGATGAAAAACTGTTTTTT | CASSPGQGADEKLFF
- | TRBJ1-1 | TRBV19 | - | TGTGCCAGTAGTACCTATGCAGGAAAGGGGGCTTTCTTT | CASSTYAGKGAFF
- | TRBJ1-6 | TRBV5-1 | TRBD1 | TGCGCCAGCAGCTTGGGACAGGGACTTTCACCCCTCCACTTT | CASSLGQGLSPLHF
- | TRBJ1-6 | TRBV23-1 | - | TGCGCCAGCAGTCATCGGGATTCACCCCTCCACTTT | CASSHRDSPLHF
- | TRBJ2-1 | TRBV19 | - | TGTGCCAGTAGTATTGACGGGACAAACTACAATGAGCAGTTCTTC | CASSIDGTNYNEQFF
- | TRBJ2-1 | TRBV6-5 | TRBD2 | TGTGCCAGCCTGACTAGCGGGAGGACAGTTGAGCAGTTCTTC | CASLTSGRTVEQFF
- | TRBJ1-1 | TRBV6-5 | - | TGTGCCAGCAGGGACAGCGGGAACACTGAAGCTTTCTTT | CASRDSGNTEAFF
- | TRBJ2-2 | TRBV9 | - | TGTGCCAGCAGAGTGGGGCAGGGTACCGGGGAGCTGTTTTTT | CASRVGQGTGELFF
- | TRBJ2-1 | TRBV27 | - | TGTGCCAGCAGTTTAAACCCACTAGGGCACAATGAGCAGTTCTTC | CASSLNPLGHNEQFF
- | TRBJ2-1 | TRBV19 | TRBD2 | TGTGCCAGTAGTATCTCACTAGCGGGGTTTTTCAATGAGCAGTTCTTC | CASSISLAGFFNEQFF
- | TRBJ2-5 | TRBV2 | - | TGTGCCAGCAGCGTTGAGACCCAGTACTTC | CASSVETQYF
- | TRBJ2-7 | TRBV12-5 | - | TGTGCTAGTGGTAGAGGGTATCGCTACGAGCAGTACTTC | CASGRGYRYEQYF
- | TRBJ2-5 | TRBV5-1 | TRBD1 | TGCGCCAGCAGCTCGACAGGGGGCGAGGAGACCCAGTACTTC | CASSSTGGEETQYF
- | TRBJ1-5 | TRBV6-5 | - | TGTGCCAGCAGTCCCGACAGAAATAGCAATCAGCCCCAGCATTTT | CASSPDRNSNQPQHF
- | TRBJ2-5 | TRBV6-5 | TRBD2 | TGTGCCAGCAGGCACGGACTAGCGAGTGATGAGACCCAGTACTTC | CASRHGLASDETQYF